This TCR beta chain originates from a study of CXCR3-negative and CXCR3-positive naive CD8 T cells. The TRB cDNA libraries were prepared by 5' RACE with UMI labels. TCRdb reprocessed the 5' RACE reads and stores each CDR3 protein as one record, lacking DNA. Recorded for this sample: some 110,000 distinct CDR3 sequences. As to this clonotype: Antigen: not known.

Study-wide results and limits: Naive CXCR3-positive cells had TRB CDR3s more hydrophobic than those of CXCR3-negative naive cells.

The source of this sequence is a human donor in good health. Some clones in this sample may be carry-over from other donors' samples. The sequenced material came from naive CXCR3+ CD8+ T cells from blood. Subset given: CD45RO-CCR7+CD27+CD95- naive CD8+ T cells expressing CXCR3 (TNR3+).

The CDR3 spells CASRGSNYGYTF. The chain couples TRBV12-3 or TRBV12-4 to TRBJ1-2. The CDR3 totals 12 residues.